The clone carrying this T cell receptor (beta chain) was counted only a few times. The target antigen is unknown. Assay used: immunoSEQ multiplex PCR; TCRdb lists only in-frame clones, some missing. The sample contains nearly 750,000 clones, around 70% of which appear only once. The data are from a study of shared clonotypes between healthy human individuals. Study results and caveats: Expectations were that clonotype sharing among donors would be affected by sequencing depth.

Donors, without exception, were Caucasian adults residing in Nashville, Tennessee. The CDR3 has 15 residues. Germline-derived CDR1 and CDR2 are SGHTA and FQGNSA. Trimming at V came to 4 bases and at J to 4 bases, leaving 6 bases not matched to a gene. The sequence was collected from a woman between 25 and 40 years old in good health. The sequencing sample was made of memory CD4+ T cells sorted from blood. Sample subset: CD45RA-negative fraction. The genes are TRBV7-2 and TRBJ1-1; 10 bases agree with TRBD1. The CDR3 sequence: CASSSMTGGFTEAFF. In nucleotides, the CDR3 is TGTGCCAGCAGCTCAATGACAGGGGGCTTCACTGAAGCTTTCTTT.